Listed here are 6 T cell receptor beta chains from one sample, sequenced in a study of blood T cell repertoires in COVID-19. Libraries were prepared by immunoSEQ multiplex PCR; TCRdb keeps only in-frame clonotypes and omits some of them. The table has 250,000 to 300,000 clones, more than 65% seen once. The sequenced sample was peripheral blood. Source of these receptors: a young woman with acute or convalescent COVID-19.

V is TRBV19 and J is TRBJ1-4; D perhaps matches TRBD1 (5 bases). This CDR3 is 17 amino acids long. Trimming took off 5 bases at V and 3 bases at J, with 19 bases between the two ends. Germline V gene lookup returns CDR1 LNHDA and CDR2 SQIVND (reference sequence). In DNA, the CDR3 is TGTGCCAGTAGTGGCGGGGGAAGTATCATGGCTAATGAAAAACTGTTTTTT. This encodes CASSGGGSIMANEKLFF.

V and J are TRBV7-2 and TRBJ2-7; 14 bases are shared with TRBD2. CDR1 and CDR2 from the germline V gene are SGHTA and FQGNSA. V was clipped by 3 bases and J by 4 bases; unmatched bases: 5. The CDR3 spans 16 residues. The CDR3 loop is CASSFSTSGGGYEQYF. The CDR3 coding sequence is TGTGCCAGCAGCTTCTCGACTAGCGGGGGGGGATACGAGCAGTACTTC.

The chain carries TRBV5-6 and TRBJ2-7, with 7 bases fitting TRBD2. The ends lost 4 bases at V and 4 bases at J; junction bases unmatched: 8. Per germline, CDR1 SGHDT and CDR2 YYEEEE. The CDR3 length is 14 residues. The CDR3 DNA reads as TGTGCCAGCAGCCCTTCTAGCGGATATTACGAGCAGTACTTC. This codes for CASSPSSGYYEQYF.

This clone has only a few counts. The CDR3 region is CASSLLSWRQKQNTDTQYF. For the CDR3, the DNA is TGTGCCAGCAGTTTACTCAGCTGGAGACAGAAACAGAACACAGATACGCAGTATTTT. The chain is built from TRBV28 and TRBJ2-3, with D tentatively TRBD1 (5 bases). Per the germline V gene, CDR1 is MDHEN and CDR2 is SYDVKM. This CDR3 has 19 residues. V was shortened by 2 bases and J by 2 bases, with 23 bases between the two germline ends.

The table lists this clone with a count of one. The chain recombines TRBV29-1 with TRBJ1-2, with 9 nucleotides matching TRBD1. Per the germline V gene, CDR1 is SQVTM and CDR2 is ANQGSEA. The CDR3 is made up of 13 amino acids. Unmatched junction bases numbered 7, after V lost 5 bases and J lost 6 bases. CDR3 nucleotide sequence: TGCAGCGTTCCCGGACAGGGGTCGGATGGCTACACCTTC. Its protein product is CSVPGQGSDGYTF.

The chain links TRBV28 to TRBJ2-7; maybe TRBD2 (5 bases). CDR1 is MDHEN and CDR2 is SYDVKM in the germline V gene. V was pared by 3 bases and J by 3 bases, with 9 bases between. CDR3 length: 13 residues. CDR3 sequence (DNA): TGTGCCAGCAGTTTCCCCGCGGGCTACGAGCAGTACTTC. Residues: CASSFPAGYEQYF.